This T cell receptor (beta chain) was observed in a study of cytomegalovirus exposure and HLA in healthy donors (dated by TCRdb to about 2017). Background on the whole study: According to a later analysis, one platform produced both the 110 or so validation repertoires and the 700 or so repertoires of the first cohort. The study was designed to test whether signatures of past pathogen exposure could be identified by cataloging public T cell receptors. Along with the approximately 650-subject first cohort, a separate validation cohort of roughly 110 different subjects was used. To predict cytomegalovirus infection status, the study combined high-throughput TCR immunosequencing, statistical association of individual TCRs with disease status, and machine learning. General conclusions and limits of the study: A few of the identified cytomegalovirus-associated TCR beta chains were confirmed in vitro to be specific for cytomegalovirus antigens. The validation cohort had no HLA typing available for a later analysis, so co-occurrence within that cohort was assessed over all 120 or so repertoires. The authors suggested that the approach could potentially be generalized to other disease states and immunological phenotypes. In both the original and validation cohorts, the classifier was reported to diagnose cytomegalovirus status with high specificity and sensitivity. Most TCR sequences were seen in very few donors, while some public TCRs were found in many individuals. Subsequent analysis determined that TCRs grouped into clusters in the first cohort also showed a tendency toward co-occurrence across the 120 or so validation repertoires, and about 94% of cluster scores exceeded 0. A total of around 150 TCR beta chains were listed by the study as associated with cytomegalovirus.

CDR1 and CDR2 (SGHVS, FNYEAQ) derive from the germline V gene. The CDR3 has 16 amino acids, counting the end cysteine and phenylalanine. Of the read, only the CDR3 DNA is kept; its 48 bases are in frame from base 1. V has 3 bases trimmed and J has 10 bases trimmed; junction bases matching no gene number 12. Separate from the roughly 660-subject first cohort, the validation cohort of 90 to 150 subjects was the group to which the donors belonged. Libraries were made using the immunoSEQ multiplex PCR assay. The authors' analysis ran thus. A statistical classification framework was developed to diagnose cytomegalovirus status using the catalog of TCR beta chain sequences. TCRdb took this table from immuneACCESS and kept in-frame rearrangements with V and J called. Such tables lack part of the clones; where checked against another copy, unresolved V genes explain under half of the gap, and the rest is unexplained. V and J calls and clone size come straight from that table; D and trimming were deduced from the DNA. This sample gives about 82,000 clones in total; roughly 93% of them show up just once. Together, the top ten hold 0.65% to 0.7% of the sample.

Comments on this clone: It lacks a known antigen. Base qualities are not provided; no much larger clone lies one nucleotide away.

The rearranged segments are TRBV7-6 and TRBJ1-1, and TRBD1 matches 12 of the central bases. The TCR sequence derives from a man between 18 and 29 years old in good health and CMV-seronegative. The sequenced material came from PBMCs. For the CDR3, the sequence is CASSFGDRGRLSPAFF. The DNA sequence reads TGTGCCAGCAGCTTCGGGGACAGGGGGCGCCTCAGTCCAGCTTTCTTT.